This is a list of T cell receptor beta chains from one sample in a study of Graves' ophthalmopathy and Graves' hyperthyroidism. TCRdb processed the multiplex PCR reads anew with MiXCR; each CDR3 protein has one entry. The sample contains about 550,000 distinct CDR3 sequences, under 45% of which appear only once. The material sequenced was peripheral blood or thyroid tissue (not recorded which). The receptors come from an adult man with Graves' hyperthyroidism. CDR3s include the opening cysteine and the closing phenylalanine or tryptophan. D genes are given only for firm matches. Only part of the rows carry a size: once, few, many, or a class if the clone is expanded.

clone_size | j_call | v_call | d_call | cdr3_aa | cdr3_nt
few | TRBJ1-5 | TRBV18 | . | CASSRGEHLAQHF | TGTGCCAGCTCCCGAGGAGAACACTTGGCCCAGCATTTT
few | TRBJ1-1 | TRBV20-1 | . | CSARSARMNTEAFF | TGCAGTGCTAGGTCCGCCAGGATGAACACTGAAGCTTTCTTT
. | TRBJ1-2 | TRBV19 | . | CASTPPGHRGYTF | TGTGCCAGTACTCCTCCGGGACACAGGGGCTACACCTTC
many | TRBJ1-1 | TRBV9 | . | CASSVATGPEAFF | TGTGCCAGCAGCGTAGCTACAGGGCCTGAAGCTTTCTTT
many | TRBJ2-7 | TRBV10-3 | . | CAISEQGPTYEQYF | TGTGCCATCAGTGAGCAGGGACCCACCTACGAGCAGTACTTC
once | TRBJ1-1 | TRBV20-1 | . | CSAMEGRGNTEAFF | TGCAGTGCTATGGAGGGCAGGGGGAACACTGAAGCTTTCTTT
. | TRBJ2-5 | TRBV6-5 | TRBD2 | CASGYLLAGGLGETQYF | TGTGCCAGCGGTTACCTACTAGCGGGAGGGCTGGGAGAGACCCAGTACTTC
many | TRBJ1-2 | TRBV29-1 | . | CSVEIIEGRQDGYTF | TGCAGCGTTGAAATAATAGAGGGGCGTCAAGATGGCTACACCTTC
many | TRBJ1-6 | TRBV7-3 | . | CASSETGTDDSPLHF | TGTGCCAGCAGCGAAACAGGGACGGACGATTCACCCCTCCACTTT
. | TRBJ1-2 | TRBV5-5 | TRBD1 | CASSFAGTASGNTF | TGTGCCAGCAGTTTCGCCGGGACAGCCTCTGGAAACACCTTC
. | TRBJ2-5 | TRBV29-1 | TRBD2 | CSVELAGQETQYF | TGCAGCGTAGAGCTAGCGGGTCAAGAGACCCAGTACTTC
many | TRBJ1-2 | TRBV25-1 | . | CASSEEGRRTGYTF | TGTGCCAGCAGTGAGGAAGGACGGAGGACAGGCTACACCTTC
few | TRBJ2-1 | TRBV7-3 | . | CASSTAQGNEQFF | TGTGCCAGCAGCACTGCACAGGGAAATGAGCAGTTCTTC
many | TRBJ2-7 | TRBV2 | TRBD1 | CASSAHGQGSYEQYF | TGTGCCAGCAGCGCTCATGGACAGGGAAGCTACGAGCAGTACTTC
. | TRBJ2-6 | TRBV7-8 | . | CASSLMGGTGANVLTF | TGTGCCAGCAGCTTAATGGGGGGTACCGGGGCCAACGTCCTGACTTTC
many | TRBJ2-7 | TRBV4-1 | . | CASSQEGRTDLGYEQYF | TGCGCCAGCAGCCAAGAAGGACGGACAGACCTAGGCTACGAGCAGTACTTC
. | TRBJ1-1 | TRBV10-3 | . | CAISERGGDTF | TGTGCCATCAGTGAGAGGGGGGGGGATACCTTT
. | TRBJ1-1 | TRBV6-5 | . | CASSYSRQIQMNTEAFF | TGTGCCAGCAGTTACTCTCGTCAAATTCAGATGAACACTGAAGCTTTCTTT
. | TRBJ1-2 | TRBV9 | . | CASRQQGTTNYGYTF | TGTGCCAGCAGACAACAGGGTACGACTAACTATGGCTACACCTTC
. | TRBJ2-5 | TRBV5-1 | TRBD1 | CASRFGDSKETQYF | TGTGCCAGCAGATTCGGGGACAGTAAAGAGACCCAGTACTTC
. | TRBJ2-7 | TRBV7-9 | TRBD2 | CASSLRDYSSYEQYF | TGTGCCAGCAGCCTCCGGGACTACAGCTCCTACGAGCAGTACTTC
. | TRBJ1-6 | TRBV7-9 | TRBD1 | CASSSTGGRSPLHF | TGTGCCAGCAGCTCTACAGGGGGCCGGTCACCCCTCCACTTT
many | TRBJ1-2 | TRBV6-5 | . | CASSFGPENYGYTF | TGTGCCAGCAGTTTCGGACCGGAGAACTATGGCTACACCTTC
few | TRBJ2-3 | TRBV29-1 | TRBD2 | CSVGRAEDTQYF | TGCAGCGTCGGGAGGGCCGAAGATACGCAGTATTTT
. | TRBJ2-1 | TRBV10-2 | . | CASSDSLAKNIQFF | TGCGCCAGCAGTGATAGTCTAGCCAAAAACATTCAGTTCTTC
many | TRBJ1-2 | TRBV20-1 | TRBD1 | CSAKQGWLGGYTF | TGCAGTGCCAAACAGGGGTGGTTGGGTGGCTACACCTTC
few | TRBJ1-2 | TRBV4-2 | . | CASSLESISGYTF | TGTGCCAGCAGCTTAGAGTCCATATCCGGCTACACCTTC
many | TRBJ1-2 | TRBV5-6 | . | CASSTGAKGYTF | TGTGCCAGCAGCACAGGAGCCAAAGGCTACACCTTC
many | TRBJ2-7 | TRBV14 | . | CASSHGGEQYF | TGTGCCAGCAGCCACGGGGGCGAGCAGTACTTC
few | TRBJ2-1 | TRBV20-1 | . | CSARDLVSNNEQFF | TGCAGTGCTAGAGATCTGGTATCGAACAATGAGCAGTTCTTC
. | TRBJ2-2 | TRBV12-3/TRBV12-4 | TRBD2 | CASSLLAGLNTGELFF | TGTGCCAGCAGTTTGCTAGCGGGACTGAACACCGGGGAGCTGTTTTTT
. | TRBJ2-7 | TRBV29-1 | . | CGVGSIAGQCSYEQYF | TGCGGCGTTGGATCGATAGCGGGACAGTGCTCCTACGAGCAGTACTTC
many | TRBJ2-5 | TRBV9 | TRBD1 | CASSDPLGQGTTQETQYF | TGTGCCAGCAGCGACCCTCTGGGACAGGGAACGACACAAGAGACCCAGTACTTC
many | TRBJ2-7 | TRBV15 | TRBD1 | CATSRVGTGFEQYF | TGTGCCACCAGCAGAGTGGGGACAGGCTTCGAGCAGTACTTC
once | TRBJ1-5 | TRBV2 | . | CASSVPVPGEQPQHF | TGTGCCAGCAGTGTCCCTGTACCGGGTGAACAGCCCCAGCATTTT
. | TRBJ2-3 | TRBV7-9 | TRBD1 | CASSPIDRGPDTQYF | TGTGCCAGCAGCCCCATTGACAGGGGCCCAGATACGCAGTATTTT
many | TRBJ2-7 | TRBV10-3 | . | CAISEPFYEQYF | TGTGCCATCAGTGAGCCCTTCTACGAGCAGTACTTC
. | TRBJ1-1 | TRBV15 | . | CATSSEGNTEAFF | TGTGCCACCAGCAGTGAAGGGAACACTGAAGCTTTCTTT
. | TRBJ1-1 | TRBV7-3 | . | CASSLWVWAFF | TGTGCCAGCAGTTTATGGGTATGGGCTTTCTTT
. | TRBJ2-7 | TRBV7-3 | . | CASSLALGRGGNEQLF | TGTGCCAGCAGCTTAGCTTTGGGGAGAGGAGGCAATGAGCAGCTCTTC
. | TRBJ2-5 | TRBV20-1 | . | CSASRVLQPQYF | TGCAGTGCTAGCAGGGTTCTCCAGCCCCAGTACTTC
many | TRBJ2-5 | TRBV7-9 | TRBD1 | CASSLSGQGNRETQYF | TGTGCCAGCAGCTTATCGGGACAGGGGAATCGAGAGACCCAGTACTTC
. | TRBJ1-1 | TRBV7-8 | . | CASSLASAGFTEAFF | TGTGCCAGCAGCTTAGCGTCGGCAGGGTTTACTGAAGCTTTCTTT
few | TRBJ2-2 | TRBV7-9 | TRBD2 | CASSHSGINTGELFF | TGTGCCAGCAGCCATAGCGGGATCAACACCGGGGAGCTGTTTTTT
. | TRBJ2-7 | TRBV7-8 | . | CASSNRQVYEQYF | TGTGCCAGCAGCAACCGACAGGTCTACGAGCAGTACTTC
once | TRBJ2-5 | TRBV6-5 | . | CASSPRTAQETQYF | TGTGCCAGCTCACCACGGACAGCCCAAGAGACCCAGTACTTC
. | TRBJ2-7 | TRBV7-6 | . | CASSLDRNQPGRDEQYF | TGTGCCAGCAGCTTAGACAGGAACCAACCGGGGAGAGACGAGCAGTACTTC
many | TRBJ2-6 | TRBV7-9 | . | CASSLVAGTGANVLTF | TGTGCCAGCAGCTTAGTCGCGGGAACTGGGGCCAACGTCCTGACTTTC
. | TRBJ1-3 | TRBV2 | . | CASSLGISGNTIYF | TGTGCCAGCAGTCTAGGGATCTCTGGAAACACCATATATTTT
few | TRBJ1-1 | TRBV28 | . | CASTTLGTEAFF | TGTGCCAGCACCACTCTGGGGACTGAAGCTTTCTTT
. | TRBJ2-2 | TRBV30 | . | CAWSGVRANTGELFF | TGTGCCTGGAGTGGTGTCAGGGCTAACACCGGGGAGCTGTTTTTT
once | TRBJ2-6 | TRBV7-3 | . | CASSLGDGANVLTF | TGTGCCAGCAGCTTGGGAGATGGGGCCAACGTCCTGACTTTC
many | TRBJ2-3 | TRBV7-8 | . | CASSLLGTDTQYF | TGTGCCAGCAGCTTACTCGGCACAGATACGCAGTATTTT
. | TRBJ2-5 | TRBV29-1 | TRBD2 | CSLGKGTSVQETQYF | TGCAGCTTAGGCAAAGGGACTAGTGTACAAGAGACCCAGTACTTC
. | TRBJ1-4 | TRBV3-1 | . | CASSQMAANNEKLFF | TGTGCCAGCAGCCAAATGGCAGCAAATAATGAAAAACTGTTTTTT
many | TRBJ1-2 | TRBV10-3 | . | CAISESGHYGYTF | TGTGCCATCAGTGAGTCGGGACACTATGGCTACACCTTC
. | TRBJ2-5 | TRBV29-1 | . | CSLGTHPQETQYF | TGCAGCTTGGGCACCCACCCCCAAGAGACCCAGTACTTC
many | TRBJ1-2 | TRBV7-2 | . | CASSSGERPNYGYTF | TGTGCCAGCAGCTCCGGTGAGAGGCCTAACTATGGCTACACCTTC
. | TRBJ2-2 | TRBV20-1 | TRBD2 | CSAIRLAGELFF | TGCAGTGCCATACGACTAGCGGGGGAGCTGTTTTTT